The subject of this entry is one T cell receptor beta chain. The data originate from a study of T cell changes during pregnancy in multiple sclerosis. TCRdb keeps only in-frame clones here, not all; method: immunoSEQ multiplex PCR. The table records about 66,000 clones, more than 85% of them present only once. Sequenced material: CD8+ T cells from peripheral blood mononuclear cells, taken before pregnancy. This TCR came from a female donor with multiple sclerosis, enrolled in a pregnancy study.

The CDR3 reads CASSFLPGGQETQYF. DNA for the CDR3: TGTGCCAGCAGTTTTTTGCCCGGGGGCCAAGAGACCCAGTACTTC. V usage is TRBV27 and J usage is TRBJ2-5; the D gene is possibly TRBD2 (6 bases). V was trimmed by 3 bases and J by 1 base, leaving 12 bases between them. The CDR3 length is 15 residues. Germline assignment: CDR1 MNHEY and CDR2 SMNVEV (reference sequence).